A selection of T cell receptor beta chains follows, all from one sample in a study of control samples from healthy donors and cancer patients. Sequenced by immunoSEQ multiplex PCR; TCRdb stores in-frame clones only, minus some. The repertoire includes approximately 63,000 clones, almost 85% of them detected once, and about 5% sits in the top ten. Sequenced: blood. These receptors were taken from a man aged 35 to 55 in good health. CDR3s include the opening cysteine and the closing phenylalanine or tryptophan. The D gene is left open where the match is weak. The size entry is marked missing in some rows and otherwise reads once, few, many or a size class.

clone_size	v_call	d_call	j_call	cdr3_length	cdr3_aa	cdr3_nt
-	TRBV7-3	-	TRBJ2-1	15	CASSSGHSGDNEQFF	TGTGCCAGCAGCTCCGGACACTCGGGGGACAATGAGCAGTTCTTC
-	TRBV11-2	-	TRBJ1-3	12	CASSSMGHTIYF	TGTGCCAGCAGCTCTATGGGACACACCATATATTTT
-	TRBV7-3	-	TRBJ1-1	20	CASSLTGGSPIQGPNTEAFF	TGTGCCAGCAGCTTAACGGGGGGATCCCCAATACAGGGCCCGAACACTGAAGCTTTCTTT
once	TRBV4-2	-	TRBJ1-1	14	CASSQGDKNTEAFF	TGTGCCAGCAGCCAAGGGGACAAGAACACTGAAGCTTTCTTT
-	TRBV5-4	-	TRBJ1-2	13	CASSFTGNYGYTF	TGTGCCAGCAGCTTCACAGGGAACTATGGCTACACCTTC
-	TRBV24-1	TRBD1	TRBJ1-5	17	CATSDSTGPGSNQPQHF	TGTGCCACCAGTGATTCGACAGGGCCCGGCAGCAATCAGCCCCAGCATTTT
few	TRBV7-3	TRBD1	TRBJ1-6	13	CASSLTGTENLHF	TGTGCCAGCAGCTTGACCGGGACAGAAAACCTCCACTTT
-	TRBV7-2	-	TRBJ2-7	15	CASSFTGGSSYEQYF	TGTGCCAGCAGCTTTACTGGGGGCAGCTCCTACGAGCAGTACTTC
-	TRBV29-1	-	TRBJ2-5	13	CSVEGRARETQYF	TGCAGCGTTGAAGGCAGGGCTCGGGAGACCCAGTACTTC
-	TRBV29-1	-	TRBJ1-5	14	CSVATSEGHQPQHF	TGCAGCGTTGCCACTTCCGAGGGTCATCAGCCCCAGCATTTT
-	TRBV9	TRBD1	TRBJ1-1	15	CASSFRQGRDTEAFF	TGTGCCAGCAGCTTCCGACAGGGAAGGGACACTGAAGCTTTCTTT
-	TRBV7-6	-	TRBJ1-1	13	CASSLAQNTEAFF	TGTGCCAGCAGCTTAGCGCAGAACACTGAAGCTTTCTTT
-	TRBV11-2	-	TRBJ1-1	15	CASSLLTGQNTEAFF	TGTGCCAGCAGCTTGTTAACAGGGCAAAACACTGAAGCTTTCTTT
-	TRBV7-2	-	TRBJ1-5	15	CASSIGGGYNQPQHF	TGTGCCAGCAGTATTGGCGGAGGGTACAATCAGCCCCAGCATTTT
few	TRBV30	-	TRBJ1-3	15	CAWSVQSGGGNTIYF	TGTGCCTGGAGTGTACAATCGGGGGGTGGAAACACCATATATTTT
-	TRBV6-2/TRBV6-3	-	TRBJ2-7	19	CASSDQPGQAGGALYEQYF	TGTGCCAGCAGTGATCAACCGGGACAGGCTGGGGGGGCTCTCTACGAGCAGTACTTC
-	TRBV7-3	TRBD1	TRBJ2-6	18	CASSSSGTGRRGANVLTF	TGTGCCAGCAGCTCATCCGGGACAGGGCGTCGGGGGGCCAACGTCCTGACTTTC
-	TRBV19	-	TRBJ1-1	15	CASSIPGFGYTEAFF	TGTGCCAGTAGTATACCAGGCTTCGGATACACTGAAGCTTTCTTT
-	TRBV5-6	TRBD1	TRBJ2-1	12	CASSLQGNEQFF	TGTGCCAGCAGCCTACAGGGGAATGAGCAGTTCTTC
-	TRBV19	-	TRBJ2-5	15	CASSGGALGQETQYF	TGTGCCAGTAGTGGCGGGGCTTTAGGCCAAGAGACCCAGTACTTC
-	TRBV28	-	TRBJ2-4	15	CASTDGGLAKNIQYF	TGTGCCAGCACTGATGGCGGTCTAGCCAAAAACATTCAGTACTTC
-	TRBV9	-	TRBJ2-3	15	CASSVAGQFTDTQYF	TGTGCCAGCAGCGTAGCAGGACAGTTTACAGATACGCAGTATTTT
-	TRBV6-5	-	TRBJ2-5	15	CASSRYREAQETQYF	TGTGCCAGCAGTCGCTACAGGGAGGCCCAAGAGACCCAGTACTTC
-	TRBV2	-	TRBJ2-1	11	CASSEVGRVFF	TGTGCCAGCAGTGAAGTAGGCCGGGTATTCTTC
-	TRBV19	TRBD1	TRBJ1-4	15	CASTRDRVIGEKLFF	TGTGCCAGTACCCGGGACAGGGTTATCGGTGAAAAACTGTTTTTT
-	TRBV12-5	-	TRBJ2-5	14	CASGLNRDQETQYF	TGTGCTAGTGGTTTGAACAGGGACCAAGAGACCCAGTACTTC
-	TRBV2	-	TRBJ1-3	15	CASSEAGFSGNTIYF	TGTGCCAGCAGTGAGGCGGGCTTTTCTGGAAACACCATATATTTT
-	TRBV27	-	TRBJ2-3	17	CASSLQSGGLGPDTQYF	TGTGCCAGCAGTCTTCAATCAGGGGGGCTAGGGCCAGATACGCAGTATTTT
medium-sized	TRBV19	-	TRBJ1-6	11	CASGPVGPLHF	TGTGCCAGCGGACCAGTGGGGCCCCTCCACTTT
-	TRBV7-2	TRBD1	TRBJ1-1	17	CASSFSRSGGLNTEAFF	TGTGCCAGCAGCTTTTCACGGTCAGGGGGCTTGAACACTGAAGCTTTCTTT
-	TRBV7-6	-	TRBJ1-5	13	CASSLQGFQPQHF	TGTGCCAGCAGCTTACAGGGATTTCAGCCCCAGCATTTT
-	TRBV6-2/TRBV6-3	-	TRBJ2-5	13	CASSYTIGETQYF	TGTGCCAGCAGTTACACTATCGGGGAGACCCAGTACTTC
-	TRBV29-1	TRBD2	TRBJ2-7	15	CSVGSVGLSNYEQYF	TGCAGCGTTGGATCGGTGGGACTATCCAATTACGAGCAGTACTTC
-	TRBV11-3	-	TRBJ2-7	13	CASSPGGLYEQYF	TGTGCCAGCAGCCCAGGAGGGTTGTACGAGCAGTACTTC
-	TRBV27	-	TRBJ2-6	15	CASSSFLGGANVLTF	TGTGCCAGCAGCTCTTTTCTGGGTGGGGCCAACGTCCTGACTTTC
-	TRBV15	TRBD1	TRBJ1-3	15	CATSSRDRSGNTIYF	TGTGCCACCAGCAGCCGGGACAGGTCTGGAAACACCATATATTTT
-	TRBV7-2	-	TRBJ2-5	14	CASQRGGVEETQYF	TGTGCCAGCCAGAGGGGGGGGGTAGAAGAGACCCAGTACTTC
few	TRBV7-8	TRBD1	TRBJ1-1	15	CASSLYRGPKAEAFF	TGTGCCAGCAGCCTATACAGGGGCCCTAAAGCTGAAGCTTTCTTT
-	TRBV5-4	-	TRBJ1-2	12	CASSSGFSGYTF	TGTGCCAGCAGTTCAGGGTTTTCGGGCTACACCTTC
-	TRBV9	TRBD2	TRBJ2-7	14	CASSPQWTSGEQYF	TGTGCCAGCAGCCCCCAGTGGACTAGCGGCGAGCAGTACTTC
-	TRBV6-5	TRBD1	TRBJ1-2	16	CASSSPALTGRDGYTF	TGTGCCAGCAGTTCCCCCGCCCTGACAGGGCGGGATGGCTACACCTTC
-	TRBV7-2	-	TRBJ1-1	16	CASSLAGFGVNTEAFF	TGTGCCAGCAGCTTAGCTGGGTTTGGGGTGAACACTGAAGCTTTCTTT
-	TRBV19	TRBD1	TRBJ1-1	14	CASSRQGAVPEAFF	TGTGCCAGTAGCAGACAGGGGGCGGTACCTGAAGCTTTCTTT
-	TRBV4-3	-	TRBJ1-2	15	CASSQDRGIHYGYTF	TGCGCCAGCAGCCAAGATAGGGGTATTCACTATGGCTACACCTTC
-	TRBV19	-	TRBJ1-1	13	CASSMGRYTEAFF	TGTGCCAGTAGTATGGGCCGCTACACTGAAGCTTTCTTT
few	TRBV2	-	TRBJ2-3	14	CASSGTVGTDTQYF	TGTGCCAGCAGTGGGACAGTTGGCACAGATACGCAGTATTTT
-	TRBV3-1/TRBV3-2	-	TRBJ2-3	14	CASSQGEDTDTQYF	TGTGCCAGCAGCCAGGGGGAAGACACAGATACGCAGTATTTT
-	TRBV5-5	-	TRBJ1-5	17	CASSSRELQPSYQPQHF	TGTGCCAGCAGCTCCCGGGAGCTGCAGCCTAGCTATCAGCCCCAGCATTTT
once	TRBV27	TRBD2	TRBJ2-1	14	CASRTSGSRNEQFF	TGTGCCAGCAGGACTAGCGGGAGCCGGAATGAGCAGTTCTTC
-	TRBV7-2	-	TRBJ2-1	15	CASSLDAGPYNEQFF	TGTGCCAGCAGCTTAGATGCAGGGCCCTACAATGAGCAGTTCTTC